Listed below are T cell receptor beta chains from one sample, sequenced in a study of human T cells and chemical hapten exposure. TCRdb itself ran the RACE reads through MiXCR, one entry per CDR3 protein. The top ten hold about 7% of the sample, which has roughly 200,000 distinct CDR3 sequences, about 20% seen once. This specimen was whole blood, taken in connection with sensitization to the hapten diphenylcyclopropenone (DPC). These receptors were obtained from a woman aged 45 to 65 with alopecia areata. Some clones in this sample may be carry-over from other donors' samples. CDR3s include the opening cysteine and the closing phenylalanine or tryptophan. A D gene is named only where the DNA matches it firmly. Some rows have no size entry. The others give once, few or many, or a class for an expanded clone.

D,J,size,V,DNA,CDR3
-,TRBJ2-1,-,TRBV7-9,TGTGCCAGCAGCAGCCGCCTATCCTACAATGAGCAGTTCTTC,CASSSRLSYNEQFF
-,TRBJ2-2,few,TRBV10-3,TGTGCCATCAGTGAGTCGGGCAGCGACACCGGGGAGCTGTTTTTT,CAISESGSDTGELFF
-,TRBJ2-5,-,TRBV29-1,TGCAGCGTTGGAAAAGAGACCCAGTACTTC,CSVGKETQYF
TRBD1,TRBJ2-7,-,TRBV5-1,TGCGCCAGCAGCTTGGGTAGCCAGGGGGCCTACGAGCAGTACTTC,CASSLGSQGAYEQYF
TRBD2,TRBJ2-3,-,TRBV4-2,TGTGCCAGCAGCCAGGAAGCGGGTCTAGCGGGCTTCACAGATACGCAGTATTTT,CASSQEAGLAGFTDTQYF
TRBD2,TRBJ2-5,few,TRBV20-1,TGCAGTGCTGGGACTAGCGGGAGTGAGACCCAGTACTTC,CSAGTSGSETQYF
-,TRBJ2-1,-,TRBV12-3/TRBV12-4,TGTGCCAGCGCCCGACGGACTTTGTACAATGAGCAGTTCTTC,CASARRTLYNEQFF
-,TRBJ2-2,few,TRBV11-2,TGTGCCAGCAGCTTAAACACAGGGATCACCGGGGAGCTGTTTTTT,CASSLNTGITGELFF
TRBD1,TRBJ1-1,-,TRBV5-1,TGCGCCAGCAGCTTGCCAGGGGGTTCGAACACTGAAGCTTTCTTT,CASSLPGGSNTEAFF
TRBD2,TRBJ2-1,-,TRBV6-4,TGTGCCAGCAGTGAGGGACTAGCGGGAGGCTATGAGCAGTTCTTC,CASSEGLAGGYEQFF
TRBD1,TRBJ1-4,-,TRBV20-1,TGCAGTGCTGACAGGGAGGTTTTT,CSADREVF
TRBD2,TRBJ2-5,-,TRBV25-1,TGTGCCAGCAGTGAAGCGGGAGTAGAGACCCAGTACTTC,CASSEAGVETQYF
-,TRBJ2-7,few,TRBV28,TGTGCCAGCAGCCCGACAACAACCTACGAGCAGTACTTC,CASSPTTTYEQYF
-,TRBJ2-1,-,TRBV2,TGTGCCAGCAGCCCCACCTGGAGGGGTGACAATGAGCAGTTCTTC,CASSPTWRGDNEQFF
-,TRBJ2-5,many,TRBV10-2,TGCGCCAGCAGTGTGGGGGCCCGAGAGACCCAGTACTTC,CASSVGARETQYF
-,TRBJ2-5,few,TRBV21-1,TGTGCCAGCAGCAAAGTAAACCCATTGGAGACCCAGTACTTC,CASSKVNPLETQYF
TRBD2,TRBJ2-1,-,TRBV20-1,TGCAGTGTACCTAGCGGGAGCTACAATGAGCAGTTCTTC,CSVPSGSYNEQFF
-,TRBJ2-1,few,TRBV29-1,TGCAGCGTTGATAGCAGGAGCTCCTACAATGAGCAGTTCTTC,CSVDSRSSYNEQFF
-,TRBJ1-4,few,TRBV5-1,TGCGCCAGCAGCCCCGGACATGCTAATGAAAAACTGTTTTTT,CASSPGHANEKLFF
-,TRBJ1-4,many,TRBV5-6,TGTGCCAGCAGCCCTACGGGACGCTCGGAAAAACTGTTTTTT,CASSPTGRSEKLFF
-,TRBJ1-1,few,TRBV24-1,TGTGCCACCCGGGGGAGCACTGAAGCTTTCTTT,CATRGSTEAFF
-,TRBJ1-3,-,TRBV28,TGTGCCAGCAGTCTCCCGGGAAACACCATATATTTT,CASSLPGNTIYF
-,TRBJ2-2,-,TRBV21-1,TGTGCCAGCAGTCCAACACAGGGGAACACCGGGGAGCTGTTTTTT,CASSPTQGNTGELFF
TRBD1,TRBJ1-4,few,TRBV20-1,TGCAGTGCGGACAGACAGGGGGGTGTGGAACTGTTTTTT,CSADRQGGVELFF
-,TRBJ2-7,many,TRBV29-1,TGCAGCGTCGGGACGGTGGCCTACGAGCAGTACTTC,CSVGTVAYEQYF
-,TRBJ1-1,few,TRBV20-1,TGCAGTGCTAGAGATCGTCTACAGGGGAACACTGAAGCTTTCTTT,CSARDRLQGNTEAFF
-,TRBJ2-1,-,TRBV24-1,TGTGCCACCTCACTACAGGGCGTTGATGAGCAGTTCTTC,CATSLQGVDEQFF
-,TRBJ2-1,-,TRBV5-1,TGCGCCAGCAGCTTGGACTATGACAATGAGCAGTTCTTC,CASSLDYDNEQFF
TRBD1,TRBJ1-4,few,TRBV5-5,TGTGCCAGCAGCTTGGGGACAGGGTTTGAAAAACTGTTTTTT,CASSLGTGFEKLFF
-,TRBJ1-2,-,TRBV12-3/TRBV12-4,TGTGCCAGCAGAAGGACAGTCCCCCACTACACCTTC,CASRRTVPHYTF
-,TRBJ1-1,-,TRBV6-5,TGTGCCAGCAGTTACACAGGTGTCAGGCCCCAGTCTGAAGCTTTCTTT,CASSYTGVRPQSEAFF
-,TRBJ2-5,-,TRBV6-1,TGTGCCAGCAGTACAGGACCCCCAGGCACCCAGTACTTC,CASSTGPPGTQYF
-,TRBJ2-7,-,TRBV7-2,TGTGCCAGCAGCTTGAGCGCCAGCTACGAGCAGTACTTC,CASSLSASYEQYF
-,TRBJ1-5,few,TRBV3-1,TGTGCCAGCGGATCTGGAGATCAGCCCCAGCATTTT,CASGSGDQPQHF
-,TRBJ2-3,few,TRBV29-1,TGCAGCGTAATAGCGGTTAGCACAGATACGCAGTATTTT,CSVIAVSTDTQYF
TRBD2,TRBJ2-1,few,TRBV10-1,TGCGCCAGCAGTGAGCTGGGGCCTAGCGGGAGGCGCAATGAGCAGTTCTTC,CASSELGPSGRRNEQFF
-,TRBJ1-1,few,TRBV29-1,TGCAGCGTTGCCAGGGACACAGAAGCTTTCTTT,CSVARDTEAFF
-,TRBJ2-2,-,TRBV11-2,TGTGCCAGCAGCTTAGCCCGTGCGTACACCGGGGAGCTGTTTTTT,CASSLARAYTGELFF
-,TRBJ2-1,-,TRBV15,TGTGCCACCAGCAGATTCACATTGACGAGCTCCTACAATGAGCAGTTCTTC,CATSRFTLTSSYNEQFF
-,TRBJ2-1,-,TRBV7-8,TGTGCCAGCAGCTTAGAAACGGCGAGGGGGACATCTCTGTTCTTC,CASSLETARGTSLFF
-,TRBJ1-2,few,TRBV4-2,TGTGCCAGCAGCCAAGATCAACAGGGCCGAGGCTACACCTTC,CASSQDQQGRGYTF
TRBD2,TRBJ2-5,-,TRBV20-1,TGCAGTGCTAGAGATGGGGCTAGCGGGAGTACTAGGTCCCAGTACTTC,CSARDGASGSTRSQYF
TRBD1,TRBJ2-1,-,TRBV2,TGTGCCAGCCAGACAGGGGGCAGCTACAATGAGCAGTTCTTC,CASQTGGSYNEQFF
-,TRBJ2-7,few,TRBV3-1,TGTGCCAGCAGCCCACAGACCTACGAGCAGTACTTC,CASSPQTYEQYF
-,TRBJ1-5,many,TRBV15,TGTGCCACCAGCAGAGATCCCGTTGGGCAGGGTGGCCAGCCCCAGCATTTT,CATSRDPVGQGGQPQHF